The 29 T cell receptor beta chains below come from one sample, sequenced in a study of blood T cell repertoires in COVID-19. The method was immunoSEQ multiplex PCR; TCRdb's version includes in-frame clones alone and lacks a portion of them. This table has around 470,000 clones, about 91% appearing once. The specimen was peripheral blood. The receptor source for this set is a man younger than 30 with COVID-19, enrolled during active disease.

This chain links TRBV19 with TRBJ1-6, with 7 bases fitting TRBD1. Germline loops: CDR1 LNHDA, CDR2 SQIVND (reference sequence). The ends lost 9 bases at V and 0 bases at J; junction bases unmatched: 5. The length of the CDR3 is 15 residues. CDR3 in DNA: TGTGCCAGCCACCAGGGGGGCTCCTATAATTCACCCCTCCACTTT. It yields the protein CASHQGGSYNSPLHF.

The chain couples TRBV4-2 to TRBJ2-3, with D perhaps matching TRBD2 (5 bases). The CDR3 is 16 amino acids. Per germline, CDR1 LGHNA and CDR2 YNFKEQ. Trimming removed 3 bases at V and 6 bases at J, with 19 bases between. CDR3: CASSQPDSLEIDTQYF. The CDR3 DNA is TGTGCCAGCAGCCAGCCGGACTCGCTAGAGATCGATACGCAGTATTTT.

The genes are TRBV10-3 and TRBJ2-7, with TRBD1 as a possible D gene (6 bases). Germline V CDR1 and CDR2: ENHRY, SYGVKD. This CDR3 contains 14 residues. Trimming removed 1 base at V and 4 bases at J, with 11 bases between. In DNA, the CDR3 is TGTGCCATCAGTGAGTTCCAGGGGCCATACGAGCAGTACTTC. Protein: CAISEFQGPYEQYF.

The V call is TRBV5-4, the J call TRBJ1-1; TRBD1 matches 9 bases. Per germline, CDR1 SGHNT and CDR2 YYREEE (reference sequence). The CDR3 sequence is 15 residues long. V shed 2 bases, J shed 0 bases, and the junction held 2 bases outside the gene matches. CDR3 residues: CASSLGQGMNTEAFF. Written as DNA, the CDR3 is TGTGCCAGCAGCTTAGGACAGGGGATGAACACTGAAGCTTTCTTT.

Ten or more counts support this clone. The chain is built from TRBV6-5 and TRBJ2-6, with 10 bases identical to TRBD1. The V gene's germline CDR1 is MNHEY and CDR2 SVGAGI. Losses at the gene ends were 8 bases for V and 9 bases for J; bases not matched to a gene: 4. This CDR3 has 13 amino acids. CDR3 amino acids: CASRTGGGNVLTF. The CDR3 DNA sequence: TGTGCCAGCCGGACAGGGGGTGGCAACGTCCTGACTTTC.

The CDR3 loop is CASSVQGLGNTIYF. CDR3 DNA: TGTGCCAGTAGTGTGCAGGGGCTTGGAAACACCATATATTTT. This chain links TRBV19 with TRBJ1-3, with a tentative D call TRBD1 (6 bases). Trimming left V 5 bases short and J 3 bases short, with 11 bases between. The CDR3 is made up of 14 amino acids. CDR1 and CDR2 from the germline V gene are LNHDA and SQIVND (reference sequence).

The chain combines TRBV12-3 or TRBV12-4 with TRBJ2-7, with 8 positions matching TRBD2. The junction had 5 bases not matched to a gene; V was cut back by 6 bases and J by 4 bases. The CDR3 extends over 13 amino acids. CDR3 amino acids: CASRQAGEYEQYF. CDR3 nucleotide sequence: TGTGCCAGCAGGCAAGCGGGAGAGTACGAGCAGTACTTC.

The rearrangement links TRBV28 to TRBJ1-1; D unclear. This CDR3 is 13 amino acids long. From germline, CDR1 is MDHEN and CDR2 SYDVKM. V was shortened by 4 bases and J by 2 bases, with 8 bases between the two germline ends. The CDR3 is CASSWVTNTEAFF. As DNA, the CDR3 is TGTGCCAGCAGTTGGGTGACTAACACTGAAGCTTTCTTT.

The V and J genes are TRBV9 and TRBJ1-3; TRBD1 might be the D (6 bases). V was cut by 1 base and J by 4 bases, with 12 bases left in between. This CDR3 spans 15 amino acids. Germline CDR1 and CDR2: SGDLS and YYNGEE. CDR3 sequence reads: CASSVKQGYGNTIYF. CDR3 DNA: TGTGCCAGCAGCGTAAAACAGGGATACGGAAACACCATATATTTT.

V and J are TRBV11-1 and TRBJ2-1; maybe TRBD1 (6 bases). Germline-derived CDR1 and CDR2 are SGHAT and FQDESV (reference sequence). The CDR3 has 15 residues. Trimming pared 2 bases from V and 2 bases from J, leaving 10 bases between. The DNA for the CDR3 is TGTGCCAGCAGCTTAACAGGGCAAACCTACAATGAGCAGTTCTTC. It specifies CASSLTGQTYNEQFF. Looking up the rest from reference TRBV11-1 and TRBJ2-1 gives the full variable domain: EAEVAQSPRYKITEKSQAVAFWCDPISGHATLYWYRQILGQGPELLVQFQDESVVDDSQLPKDRFSAERLKGVDSTLKIQPAELGDSAMYLCASSLTGQTYNEQFFGPGTRLTVL.

The chain uses TRBV5-6 and TRBJ1-5; tentatively, D is TRBD1 (6 bases). The CDR3 contains 15 residues. Germline V gene lookup returns CDR1 SGHDT and CDR2 YYEEEE. Between the trimmed V and J ends, which lost 4 bases and 2 bases, there was a span of 13 bases. CDR3 sequence: CASSAGALGNQPQHF. The DNA for the CDR3 is TGTGCCAGCAGCGCGGGGGCGTTGGGCAATCAGCCCCAGCATTTT.

The genes are TRBV6-4 and TRBJ2-5; no reliable D call. The ends were cut back, 11 bases at V and 2 bases at J, with 12 bases in the middle. This CDR3 has 12 residues. Germline assignment: CDR1 MRHNA and CDR2 SNTAGT. CDR3 nucleotides: TGTGCCCCTACCAGGATACAAGAGACCCAGTACTTC. This sequence encodes CAPTRIQETQYF.

The chain joins TRBV6-5 to TRBJ2-1; TRBD1 matches at 12 bases. The V and J ends lost 4 bases and 7 bases, in that order; junction bases with no gene match: 8. This CDR3 contains 16 residues. Germline lookup yields CDR1 MNHEY and CDR2 SVGAGI. The CDR3 DNA sequence: TGTGCCAGCAGTTCCCCGGGACAGGGGGCTGTAAATGAGCAGTTCTTC. This codes for CASSSPGQGAVNEQFF.

The genes are TRBV4-1 and TRBJ1-5; 8 bases fit TRBD1. The V gene's germline CDR1 is MGHRA and CDR2 YSYEKL. CDR3 length: 15 amino acids. The V gene end was trimmed by 6 bases and the J gene end by 6 bases; junction bases not matched to a gene: 10. The CDR3 loop is CASSSGQGGTQPQHF. In DNA form, the CDR3 reads TGCGCCAGCAGTTCCGGACAGGGAGGAACTCAGCCCCAGCATTTT.

The chain uses TRBV2 and TRBJ1-6; 8 positions match TRBD1. This CDR3 is built from 14 residues. Germline values: CDR1 SNHLY, CDR2 FYNNEI. With 4 bases clipped from V and 11 bases from J, the junction kept 7 bases outside the gene matches. CDR3 residues: CASSVDRARTPLHF. Here the CDR3 DNA reads TGTGCCAGCAGTGTGGACAGGGCCCGAACACCCCTCCACTTT.

The genes are TRBV11-1 and TRBJ2-7, with 7 bases that match TRBD1. This CDR3 has 13 amino acids. V trimming: 6 bases; J trimming: 0 bases; junction bases outside the gene matches: 2. CDR1 is SGHAT and CDR2 is FQDESV in the germline V gene (reference sequence). Here the CDR3 reads CASSDRVSYEQYF. In DNA form, the CDR3 reads TGTGCCAGCAGTGACAGGGTCTCCTACGAGCAGTACTTC.

The chain recombines TRBV19 with TRBJ2-3; 8 bases line up with TRBD1. CDR3 length: 15 residues. Trimming removed 3 bases from V and 4 bases from J; junction bases left unmatched: 6. The V gene's germline CDR1 is LNHDA and CDR2 SQIVND (reference sequence). The CDR3 DNA reads TGTGCCAGTAGTATTGGACAGGGTATACCAGATACGCAGTATTTT. It encodes CASSIGQGIPDTQYF.

The chain uses TRBV5-1 and TRBJ1-3, with D possibly being TRBD1 (5 bases). The CDR3 extends over 16 amino acids. V lost 4 bases and J lost 0, with 14 bases in between. CDR1 and CDR2 (germline): SGHRS, YFSETQ. The DNA for the CDR3 is TGCGCCAGCAGCGCAGGACATACGAGCTCTGGAAACACCATATATTTT. Protein sequence: CASSAGHTSSGNTIYF.

V usage is TRBV30 and J usage is TRBJ1-2; tentatively, D is TRBD1 (5 bases). The germline V gene has CDR1 GTSNPN and CDR2 SVGIG (reference sequence). Trimming cost V 6 bases and J 3 bases, with 17 bases left between them. The CDR3 totals 14 residues. The CDR3 DNA reads as TGTGCCTGCCGGATGGAGGGGAGGGACTATGGCTACACCTTC. Protein product: CACRMEGRDYGYTF.

The chain has TRBV18 and TRBJ2-7; D unclear. Trimming left V 2 bases short and J 3 bases short, with 11 bases between. The germline CDR1 and CDR2 sequences are KGHSH and LQKENI. This CDR3 contains 14 residues. This CDR3 is CASSPTGPGYEQYF. The CDR3 region has the DNA TGTGCCAGCTCACCAACGGGTCCCGGCTACGAGCAGTACTTC. The full variable domain, rest sourced from reference TRBV18 and TRBJ2-7, is NAGVMQNPRHLVRRRGQEARLRCSPMKGHSHVYWYRQLPEEGLKFMVYLQKENIIDESGMPKERFSAEFPKEGPSILRIQQVVRGDSAAYFCASSPTGPGYEQYFGPGTRLTVT.

This chain joins TRBV18 and TRBJ2-7; 7 bases are a match to TRBD1. Germline CDR1 KGHSH, CDR2 LQKENI. V lost 3 bases to trimming and J lost 2 bases; unmatched junction nucleotides: 7. The CDR3 runs to 15 residues. In DNA, the CDR3 is TGTGCCAGCTCACCTCAGGACAGGCCACCCTACGAGCAGTACTTC. Translation gives CASSPQDRPPYEQYF.

V is TRBV25-1 and J is TRBJ2-3, with 8 nucleotides matching TRBD1. In germline, CDR1 is MGHDK, CDR2 SYGVNS. The CDR3 extends over 15 amino acids. With V trimmed by 7 bases and J by 8 bases, 14 bases remained unmatched. This CDR3 reads CASMMRGQVGGTQYF. The DNA of the CDR3 is TGTGCCAGCATGATGAGGGGACAGGTGGGGGGTACGCAGTATTTT.

This rearrangement joins TRBV30 to TRBJ2-7; 9 bases align to TRBD1. The length of the CDR3 is 14 residues. Germline CDR1 GTSNPN, CDR2 SVGIG (reference sequence). J gave up 5 bases and V 3 bases, and 8 bases lay outside the gene matches. As DNA, the CDR3 is TGTGCCTGGAGGTCCGGGACAGGGATTCACGAGCAGTACTTC. This codes for CAWRSGTGIHEQYF.

This chain uses TRBV25-1 with TRBJ2-1, with 15 bases aligning to TRBD2. Germline lookup yields CDR1 MGHDK and CDR2 SYGVNS. Unmatched junction bases numbered 3, after V lost 8 bases and J lost 7 bases. CDR3 length equals 14 residues. The CDR3 protein is CASPGTSGRNEQFF. The CDR3 DNA reads as TGTGCCAGCCCCGGGACTAGCGGGAGGAATGAGCAGTTCTTC.

This chain joins TRBV12-3 or TRBV12-4 and TRBJ1-2; no clear D. The CDR3 has 11 residues. V was cut by 4 bases and J by 7 bases, with 7 bases left in between. CDR3 DNA sequence: TGTGCCAGCAGTTCGGGAGGTGGCTACACCTTC. Translation gives CASSSGGGYTF.

V gene TRBV6-5 combines with J gene TRBJ1-1; 9 bases line up with TRBD1. The V and J ends lost 4 bases and 8 bases, in that order; junction bases with no gene match: 8. There are 14 residues in the CDR3. Germline V CDR1 and CDR2: MNHEY, SVGAGI. The CDR3 nucleotides are TGTGCCAGCAGTTTACAGGGGGCGCGAACAGAAGCTTTCTTT. It translates to CASSLQGARTEAFF.

This chain connects TRBV18 to TRBJ1-1; no definite D call. The CDR3 sequence is 16 residues long. Trimming took 3 bases from V and 0 from J, leaving 14 bases between them. Germline lookup yields CDR1 KGHSH and CDR2 LQKENI. This CDR3 is CASSPSRVRVNTEAFF. The CDR3 DNA follows: TGTGCCAGCTCACCCTCCCGGGTGAGGGTGAACACTGAAGCTTTCTTT. Variable domain in full (rest from reference TRBV18 and TRBJ1-1): NAGVMQNPRHLVRRRGQEARLRCSPMKGHSHVYWYRQLPEEGLKFMVYLQKENIIDESGMPKERFSAEFPKEGPSILRIQQVVRGDSAAYFCASSPSRVRVNTEAFFGQGTRLTVV.

This chain uses TRBV30 with TRBJ1-6; the match to TRBD1 covers 7 bases. Looked up from germline, CDR1 is GTSNPN and CDR2 is SVGIG (reference sequence). Trimming cost V 5 bases and J 7 bases; bases outside gene matches: 8. The length of the CDR3 is 14 residues. The CDR3 region is CAWATGTENSPLHF. In nucleotides, the CDR3 is TGTGCCTGGGCCACCGGGACAGAAAATTCACCCCTCCACTTT.

The rearrangement uses TRBV18 and TRBJ2-7; 7 bases map to TRBD1. With 3 bases clipped from V and 3 bases from J, the junction kept 5 bases outside the gene matches. The CDR3 is 14 amino acids. Per the germline V gene, CDR1 is KGHSH and CDR2 is LQKENI. CDR3 sequence reads: CASSPPDRVYEQYF. The CDR3 DNA reads as TGTGCCAGCTCACCGCCCGACAGGGTCTACGAGCAGTACTTC.